This T cell receptor beta chain was profiled in a study of PD-1 blockade in classical Hodgkin lymphoma. Method: immunoSEQ multiplex PCR; TCRdb's copy keeps in-frame clones and lacks some. Altogether approximately 10,000 clones are present, 70% to 90% being singletons, with the ten largest covering 14% to 15%. As to time point: newly diagnosed, previously untreated cHL patient sample. By magnetic negative selection, CD8+ T cells were isolated from the thawed PBMCs. Comparison relied on PBMCs that came from newly diagnosed, untreated classical Hodgkin lymphoma. This clone was counted once. Germline CDR1 and CDR2: MGHDK and SYGVNS. J gave up 4 bases and V 4 bases, and 9 bases lay outside the gene matches. The length of the CDR3 is 16 residues.

This clonotype was obtained from a human donor with classical Hodgkin lymphoma. Sequenced sample: CD8+ T cells from blood. The genes are TRBV25-1 and TRBJ2-7; TRBD2 matches 11 bases. The DNA for the CDR3 is TGTGCCAGCAGTGTGGGTCCGGGACTAGCGGCTTACGAGCAGTACTTC. As protein: CASSVGPGLAAYEQYF.